Sequencing of this T cell receptor (beta chain) was carried out in a study of T cell responses to AZD1222 COVID-19 vaccine. This CDR3 spans 16 amino acids. Trimming took 7 bases from V and 5 from J, leaving 20 bases between them. Germline values: CDR1 LNHDA, CDR2 SQIVND (reference sequence). Clones were sequenced by immunoSEQ multiplex PCR, and TCRdb holds only the in-frame ones, with some missing. Among about 110,000 clones listed, about 90% were seen once. Sequenced here: peripheral blood, sampled on day 0 of AZD1222 vaccination. This chain connects TRBV19 to TRBJ2-2, with D tentatively TRBD2 (6 bases). This TCR was recovered from an adult in good health. CDR3 amino acids: CASKPSAAGHTGELFF. In DNA, the CDR3 is TGTGCCAGTAAACCCTCCGCAGCGGGCCATACCGGGGAGCTGTTTTTT.